The T cell receptor beta chain described here comes from a study of cytomegalovirus exposure and HLA in healthy donors. In the study overall: Assignment to the Caucasian-associated ancestry cluster applied to approximately 80% of the 350 to 500 genotyped donors.

V gave up 5 bases and J gave up 9 bases; unmatched junction bases: 14. Germline loops: CDR1 SGHAT, CDR2 FQNNGV. The CDR3 length is 18 residues. PCR amplification relied on 60 Vbeta primers (plus 13 Jbeta primers). Some clones are missing from TCRdb's copy, which holds only in-frame ones; the method was immunoSEQ multiplex PCR. The sample carries 150,000 to 200,000 clones, around 80% recorded once. Specimen: PBMCs. V usage is TRBV11-2 and J usage is TRBJ2-1; 15 bases are shared with TRBD2. The source of this sequence is a girl aged 5-17 years in good health and CMV-seropositive. CDR3 sequence (DNA): TGTGCCAGCAGCCGGACCTGGACTAGCGGGGGGGCCGTAGGTGAGCAGTTCTTC. Translated, it gives CASSRTWTSGGAVGEQFF.